This TCR beta chain was recorded in a study of blood T cell repertoires in COVID-19. Profiling relied on immunoSEQ multiplex PCR, and the TCRdb table lists in-frame clones only, not all of them. The profile covers 230,000 or so clones, with around 84% appearing a single time and 15% to 20% taken by the ten largest. With V trimmed by 0 bases and J by 0 bases, 4 bases remained unmatched. The CDR3 covers 17 residues. Germline CDR1 SEHNR, CDR2 FQNEAQ (reference sequence). Specimen: peripheral blood. The sequence came from a young man with active or convalescent COVID-19. This chain links TRBV7-9 with TRBJ1-5, with 8 positions matching TRBD1. In nucleotides, the CDR3 is TGTGCCAGCAGCTTAGCTCTGGACAGGGATAGCAATCAGCCCCAGCATTTT. Its translation: CASSLALDRDSNQPQHF.